The 30 T cell receptor beta chains presented below share a single source sample, sequenced in a study of cytomegalovirus exposure and HLA in healthy donors (dated by TCRdb to the late 2010s). Library generation was performed with the immunoSEQ multiplex PCR assay. This immuneACCESS table, as held by TCRdb, lists in-frame sequences with V and J called but not all clones. Of the missing ones, under half trace to an unresolved V gene in checked studies; the others have no known cause. The sample yields around 95,000 clones; 75% to 90% were counted once. Roughly 20% of the sample goes to the ten largest clones. The sample consisted of PBMCs. These receptors came from a young man in good health and CMV-seropositive.

DNA of the CDR3: TGTGCCTGGAGCGACACAGGACTAGCGGGAGCTTACGAGCAGTACGTC. Amino acids: CAWSDTGLAGAYEQYV. V gene TRBV30 combines with J gene TRBJ2-7; 13 positions match TRBD2. Per the germline V gene, CDR1 is GTSNPN and CDR2 is SVGIG (reference sequence). Germline trimming cut 3 bases from V and 4 bases from J; bases unmatched to any gene: 9. The CDR3 length is 16 residues.

The chain recombines TRBV15 with TRBJ2-2; 8 bases are a match to TRBD2. V lost 4 bases and J lost 4; bases outside the gene matches: 5. Germline values: CDR1 LNHNV, CDR2 YYDKDF (reference sequence). The CDR3 loop spans 15 amino acids. This CDR3 is CATSNGRAGTGELFF. The CDR3 DNA reads TGTGCCACCAGCAACGGGAGGGCGGGCACCGGGGAGCTGTTTTTT. The full variable domain, with the rest looked up from reference TRBV15 and TRBJ2-2, is DAMVIQNPRYQVTQFGKPVTLSCSQTLNHNVMYWYQQKSSQAPKLLFHYYDKDFNNEADTPDNFQSRRPNTSFCFLDIRSPGLGDTAMYLCATSNGRAGTGELFFGEGSRLTVL.

The rearrangement joins TRBV5-6 to TRBJ2-7, with TRBD2 matching 11 bases. Trimming cost V 4 bases and J 1 base; bases outside gene matches: 4. The CDR3 has 15 residues. Germline values: CDR1 SGHDT, CDR2 YYEEEE. The DNA for the CDR3 is TGTGCCAGCAGCCAAATAGCGGGAGGGTCCTACGAGCAGTACGTC. Its translation: CASSQIAGGSYEQYV.

J is TRBJ1-1 and V is TRBV18, with D unclear. The CDR3 spans 14 residues. Trimming left V 1 base short and J 0 bases short, with 6 bases between. Germline CDR1 reads KGHSH; CDR2 reads LQKENI. Here the CDR3 DNA reads TGTGCCAGCTCACCACAGGAGCTGAACACTGAAGCTTTCTTT. The encoded protein is CASSPQELNTEAFF. Variable domain in full (rest from reference TRBV18 and TRBJ1-1): NAGVMQNPRHLVRRRGQEARLRCSPMKGHSHVYWYRQLPEEGLKFMVYLQKENIIDESGMPKERFSAEFPKEGPSILRIQQVVRGDSAAYFCASSPQELNTEAFFGQGTRLTVV.

CDR3 residues: CASSKTSAGTGELFF. The CDR3 coding sequence is TGTGCCAGCAGCAAAACTAGCGCAGGCACCGGGGAGCTGTTTTTT. V and J are TRBV9 and TRBJ2-2; 7 bases map to TRBD2. Losses at the gene ends were 4 bases for V and 4 bases for J; bases not matched to a gene: 7. Germline CDR1 reads SGDLS; CDR2 reads YYNGEE. The CDR3 extends over 15 amino acids.

The chain has TRBV10-2 and TRBJ2-1; TRBD2 matches at 8 bases. V lost 3 bases, J lost 4 bases, and 8 bases stayed unmatched. This CDR3 comprises 16 residues. Looked up from germline, CDR1 is WSHSY and CDR2 is SAAADI. CDR3 in amino acids: CASSEVEAGAYNEQFF. Here the CDR3 DNA reads TGCGCCAGCAGTGAAGTAGAAGCGGGAGCTTACAATGAGCAGTTCTTC.

The chain carries TRBV7-6 and TRBJ2-2; D not resolved. The V gene lost 1 base and the J gene lost 8 bases, with 8 bases spanning the gap. Germline V gene lookup returns CDR1 SGHVS and CDR2 FNYEAQ. The CDR3 has 13 residues. CDR3 DNA: TGTGCCAGCAGCTTAGACTTAAGAGGGGAGCTGTTTTTT. Its protein is CASSLDLRGELFF. Complete variable domain (other parts from reference TRBV7-6 and TRBJ2-2): GAGVSQSPRYKVTKRGQDVALRCDPISGHVSLYWYRQALGQGPEFLTYFNYEAQQDKSGLPNDRFSAERPEGSISTLTIQRTEQRDSAMYRCASSLDLRGELFFGEGSRLTVL.

This sequence joins TRBV6-5 and TRBJ1-2; tentatively, D is TRBD1 (5 bases). The CDR3 runs to 12 residues. The germline CDR1 and CDR2 sequences are MNHEY and SVGAGI. Trimming removed 3 bases at V and 9 bases at J, with 11 bases between. This chain's CDR3 is CASSYRGGSYTF. The CDR3 DNA is TGTGCCAGCAGTTATCGTGGGGGGAGCTACACCTTC.

The chain joins TRBV28 to TRBJ2-7; TRBD1 agrees at 7 bases. Germline CDR1 is MDHEN and CDR2 is SYDVKM. Trimming cost V 6 bases and J 2 bases; bases outside gene matches: 4. The CDR3 is 13 residues long. The CDR3 region is CASSHRGTYEQYF. The CDR3 DNA is TGTGCCAGCAGCCACAGGGGCACCTACGAGCAGTACTTC.

CDR3 nucleotides: TGTGCCAGCAGTGAAGTTTGGCGGGAGGGCCTTTCGTACGAGCAGTACTTC. As protein: CASSEVWREGLSYEQYF. The chain uses TRBV6-1 and TRBJ2-7; 9 bases are shared with TRBD2. The V and J ends lost 1 base and 4 bases, in that order; junction bases with no gene match: 11. CDR1 MNHNS and CDR2 SASEGT come from the germline V gene. This CDR3 has 17 residues.

This chain joins TRBV5-1 and TRBJ1-1; 8 bases agree with TRBD1. This CDR3 contains 15 residues. Germline V gene sequence: CDR1 SGHRS, CDR2 YFSETQ. The V segment lost 7 bases and the J segment 7 bases; nucleotides outside the gene matches: 15. For the CDR3, the DNA is TGCGCCAGCTGGAGTCCCGGGACAGGCCGAAATGAAGCTTTCTTT. Protein: CASWSPGTGRNEAFF.

V usage is TRBV18 and J usage is TRBJ1-2, with unresolved D. Germline assignment: CDR1 KGHSH and CDR2 LQKENI. V gave up 1 base and J gave up 8 bases, with 23 bases separating them. This CDR3 has 17 residues. DNA of the CDR3: TGTGCCAGCTCACCACTGGCCCCGAGGGCCTCCTCGGGGGGCTACACCTTC. Protein product: CASSPLAPRASSGGYTF.

The genes are TRBV6-6 and TRBJ2-5; unclear D gene. Germline CDR1 is MNHNY and CDR2 is SVGAGI (reference sequence). The CDR3 loop spans 16 amino acids. The V and J ends lost 1 base and 1 base respectively, with 13 bases between them. The CDR3 DNA is TGTGCCAGCAGTTACTACCGGGTCCAACCCCAAGAGACCCAGTACTTC. Its protein product is CASSYYRVQPQETQYF.

The chain has TRBV2 and TRBJ2-3, with 10 bases fitting TRBD1. The CDR3 sequence is 15 residues long. Germline assignment: CDR1 SNHLY and CDR2 FYNNEI. Unmatched junction bases numbered 7, after V lost 8 bases and J lost 2 bases. CDR3 amino acids: CASASGTGVTDTQYF. The CDR3 DNA is TGTGCCAGCGCCTCCGGGACAGGGGTCACAGATACGCAGTATTTT. Variable domain in full (rest from reference TRBV2 and TRBJ2-3): EPEVTQTPSHQVTQMGQEVILRCVPISNHLYFYWYRQILGQKVEFLVSFYNNEISEKSEIFDDQFSVERPDGSNFTLKIRSTKLEDSAMYFCASASGTGVTDTQYFGPGTRLTVL.

The chain joins TRBV11-2 to TRBJ2-1, with 10 bases aligning to TRBD1. The J segment lost 7 bases and the V segment lost 5 bases, leaving 5 bases of the junction unmatched. The CDR3 loop spans 14 amino acids. Germline values: CDR1 SGHAT, CDR2 FQNNGV. DNA for the CDR3: TGTGCCAGCAGCGCTCGGGGACAGGGGAATGAGCAGTTCTTC. It translates to CASSARGQGNEQFF. The full variable domain, its missing parts supplied by reference TRBV11-2 and TRBJ2-1, is EAGVAQSPRYKIIEKRQSVAFWCNPISGHATLYWYQQILGQGPKLLIQFQNNGVVDDSQLPKDRFSAERLKGVDSTLKIQPAKLEDSAVYLCASSARGQGNEQFFGPGTRLTVL.

This chain connects TRBV19 to TRBJ1-1, with 8 bases lining up with TRBD1. Germline values: CDR1 LNHDA, CDR2 SQIVND (reference sequence). The length of the CDR3 is 14 residues. The J segment lost 1 base and the V segment lost 5 bases, leaving 3 bases of the junction unmatched. CDR3 sequence reads: CASSPDRGNTEAFF. The CDR3 nucleotides read TGTGCCAGTAGTCCCGACAGGGGGAACACTGAAGCTTTCTTT.

Comment on this clone: The sample holds other DNA sequences that translate to the same CDR3. The chain employs TRBV4-1 and TRBJ1-3, with D possibly matching TRBD1 (6 bases). The V gene lost 0 bases and the J gene lost 0 bases, with 6 bases spanning the gap. CDR1 is MGHRA and CDR2 is YSYEKL in the germline V gene. The CDR3 is 15 residues long. In DNA form, the CDR3 reads TGCGCCAGCAGCCAAGACAGGGGCTCTGGAAACACCATATATTTT. It translates to CASSQDRGSGNTIYF.

The rearrangement uses TRBV29-1 and TRBJ1-2, with 10 nucleotides matching TRBD1. Trimming removed 6 bases from V and 1 base from J; junction bases left unmatched: 2. Germline loops: CDR1 SQVTM, CDR2 ANQGSEA. The CDR3 spans 13 residues. The CDR3 DNA sequence: TGCAGCGTCGGGACAGGGGTTAACTATGGCTACACCTTC. This encodes CSVGTGVNYGYTF.

The rearrangement joins TRBV18 to TRBJ1-3; D may be TRBD1 (5 bases). Deletions cut 0 bases from V and 0 bases from J, with 15 bases between. The CDR3 sequence is 18 residues long. Germline V gene lookup returns CDR1 KGHSH and CDR2 LQKENI. Here the CDR3 reads CASSPPATGPFSGNTIYF. The CDR3 coding sequence is TGTGCCAGCTCACCACCGGCCACAGGACCTTTCTCTGGAAACACCATATATTTT.

In nucleotides, the CDR3 is TGTGCCAGCAGCGTAGTAGACAGGGAAAATGAGCAGTTCTTC. It yields the protein CASSVVDRENEQFF. The chain employs TRBV9 and TRBJ2-1, with 7 bases matching TRBD1. CDR1 and CDR2 from the germline V gene are SGDLS and YYNGEE. CDR3 length: 14 amino acids. Trimming took 0 bases from V and 7 from J; bases not matched to a gene: 4.

This clone showed up just once. The V and J genes are TRBV15 and TRBJ2-7; 9 bases agree with TRBD2. The CDR3 contains 18 residues. V lost 4 bases to trimming and J lost 3 bases; unmatched junction nucleotides: 16. Germline V gene lookup returns CDR1 LNHNV and CDR2 YYDKDF (reference sequence). The CDR3 region has the DNA TGTGCCACCAGCAACACCCGAGCGGGAGGCCCGACGATCTACGAGCAGTACGTC. Its translation: CATSNTRAGGPTIYEQYV.

The gene calls are TRBV4-1 and TRBJ1-1; 7 nucleotides match TRBD1. Germline-derived CDR1 and CDR2 are MGHRA and YSYEKL. The CDR3 is 15 residues long. V lost 4 bases, J lost 3 bases, and 8 bases stayed unmatched. The CDR3 DNA reads as TGCGCCAGCAGCCTCCGACAGGGATGGCACACTGAAGCTTTCTTT. Protein product: CASSLRQGWHTEAFF.

The chain is built from TRBV5-1 and TRBJ2-5, with TRBD2 matching over 9 bases. Germline loops: CDR1 SGHRS, CDR2 YFSETQ. The V gene end was trimmed by 0 bases and the J gene end by 1 base; junction bases not matched to a gene: 7. The CDR3 totals 17 residues. The CDR3 bases are TGCGCCAGCAGCTTGGTCTTAGCGGGAGCATCCCAAGAGACCCAGTACTTC. Amino acid sequence: CASSLVLAGASQETQYF.

The genes are TRBV4-1 and TRBJ1-1; D may be TRBD1 (5 bases). The CDR3 has 13 residues. V lost 5 bases and J lost 3, with 10 bases in between. Germline loops: CDR1 MGHRA, CDR2 YSYEKL. CDR3 in DNA: TGCGCCAGCAGCTTTCAACAGGACACTGAAGCTTTCTTT. Translation: CASSFQQDTEAFF.

The chain uses TRBV19 and TRBJ2-7, with D possibly TRBD2 on 5 matching bases. Trimming shortened V by 5 bases and J by 7 bases, and 18 bases separated the two germline ends. Germline V CDR1 and CDR2: LNHDA, SQIVND (reference sequence). The CDR3 covers 14 residues. The CDR3 protein is CASSPSIPPGEQYF. The CDR3, as DNA: TGTGCCAGTAGTCCCTCTATCCCACCGGGGGAGCAGTACTTC.

The V gene is TRBV27, the J gene TRBJ2-7; TRBD1 might be the D (5 bases). The germline gives CDR1 MNHEY, CDR2 SMNVEV (reference sequence). V shed 5 bases and J shed 6 bases, with 17 bases lying between them. This CDR3 spans 14 amino acids. The CDR3 sequence: CASSPDTLLAEQYF. CDR3 nucleotides: TGTGCCAGCAGTCCGGACACCTTACTGGCCGAGCAGTACTTC.

There are a few counts of this clone. The gene calls are TRBV6-1 and TRBJ1-5; a weak D match, TRBD1 (6 bases). The CDR3 consists of 14 residues. CDR1 and CDR2 from the germline V gene are MNHNS and SASEGT. V lost 8 bases to trimming and J lost 0 bases, with 11 bases between them. CDR3 in amino acids: CASEPGVSNQPQHF. CDR3 nucleotides: TGTGCCAGCGAACCAGGGGTTAGCAATCAGCCCCAGCATTTT.

V and J are TRBV5-4 and TRBJ2-5; TRBD2 matches at 10 bases. Per germline, CDR1 SGHNT and CDR2 YYREEE (reference sequence). The ends lost 3 bases at V and 0 bases at J; junction bases unmatched: 11. The CDR3 totals 18 residues. The CDR3, as DNA: TGTGCCAGCAGCTCCGGATTAGTAGCGGGAGGCCACCAAGAGACCCAGTACTTC. Protein product: CASSSGLVAGGHQETQYF.

This sequence joins TRBV11-1 and TRBJ2-1, with D possibly being TRBD2 (5 bases). CDR1 and CDR2 from the germline V gene are SGHAT and FQDESV (reference sequence). V lost 3 bases and J lost 7, with 7 bases in between. CDR3 size: 12 residues. CDR3 nucleotides: TGTGCCAGCAGCTTCTCGGGGAATGAGCAGTTCTTC. It is translated as CASSFSGNEQFF.

The J gene is TRBJ2-7, the V gene TRBV5-1; possibly TRBD2 for D (6 bases). The germline CDR1 and CDR2 sequences are SGHRS and YFSETQ. The germline V and J ends were trimmed by 4 bases and 2 bases, with 13 bases remaining between them. The CDR3 has 14 residues. CDR3 protein: CASSPSAGPYEQYF. As DNA, the CDR3 is TGCGCCAGCAGCCCCTCGGCGGGACCCTACGAGCAGTACTTC.